Presented here are 16 T cell receptor beta chains from one specimen sequenced in a study of T cell repertoires in cytomegalovirus infection. TCRdb redid the calling of the reads with MiXCR, one entry per CDR3 protein. The sample yields approximately 190,000 distinct CDR3 sequences, roughly 30% seen once. Source material: PBMCs. The origin of the receptors is a human donor in good health (CMV status not recorded). Some clones in this sample may be carry-over from other donors' samples.

A note on this clonotype: A read error may be the cause here, since a much bigger clone is one base away. This chain joins TRBV7-2 and TRBJ2-1; tentatively, D is TRBD1 (6 bases). The CDR3 is 14 residues long. Germline V gene sequence: CDR1 SGHTA, CDR2 FQGNSA. This CDR3 is CASSLWGQYNEQLF. CDR3 in DNA: TGTGCCAGCAGCTTATGGGGGCAGTACAATGAGCAGCTCTTC.

This clonotype was counted many times. The V and J genes are TRBV7-2 and TRBJ1-1; weak D call: TRBD1 (5 bases). The V end lost 3 bases, the J end lost 9 bases, and 20 bases lay between the germline ends. The germline V gene encodes CDR1 SGHTA and CDR2 FQGNSA. The CDR3 runs to 15 residues. The CDR3 region is CASSFPPWDPRKAFF. DNA for the CDR3: TGTGCCAGCAGCTTCCCCCCCTGGGACCCGCGAAAAGCTTTCTTT.

V and J are TRBV6-2 or TRBV6-3 and TRBJ2-2; no clear D. Trimming stripped 4 bases from V and 7 bases from J, with 19 bases between. Germline assignment: CDR1 MNHEY and CDR2 SVGEGT. The CDR3 runs 16 residues. The DNA for the CDR3 is TGTGCCAGCAGTTCAGTCGGGCGCCCTAGAATCGGGGAGCTGTTTTTT. It encodes CASSSVGRPRIGELFF.

This clonotype was detected only a few times. J is TRBJ1-1 and V is TRBV5-6; D call uncertain. Deletions cut 0 bases from V and 2 bases from J, with 17 bases between. Germline V gene lookup returns CDR1 SGHDT and CDR2 YYEEEE. The CDR3 consists of 17 residues. CDR3 in amino acids: CASSLVDRVRSNTEAFF. The CDR3, as DNA: TGTGCCAGCAGCTTGGTAGATCGGGTCAGATCAAACACTGAAGCTTTCTTT.

DNA of the CDR3: TGTGCCATCAGTGAGACACTCAACTATGGCTACACCTTC. Amino acids: CAISETLNYGYTF. This chain links TRBV10-3 with TRBJ1-2, with D uncertain. V dropped 2 bases and J dropped 2 bases, with 6 bases sitting between them. The CDR3 length is 13 residues. Germline CDR1 reads ENHRY; CDR2 reads SYGVKD.

The chain is built from TRBV12-3 or TRBV12-4 and TRBJ2-5, with 9 bases lining up with TRBD2. This CDR3 has 15 residues. The trim removed 3 bases at V and 5 bases at J, leaving 7 bases unmatched. The CDR3 region has the DNA TGTGCCAGCAGTTTCCAAGCGGGGGGTCGGGAGACCCAGTACTTC. Translated: CASSFQAGGRETQYF.

This clonotype was seen only a few times. The chain is built from TRBV29-1 and TRBJ1-2; 8 nucleotides line up with TRBD1. This CDR3 has 10 amino acids. The V and J ends lost 8 bases and 6 bases, in that order; junction bases with no gene match: 2. The germline gives CDR1 SQVTM, CDR2 ANQGSEA. As DNA, the CDR3 is TGCAGCACGACAGGGGATGGCTACACCTTC. The encoded protein is CSTTGDGYTF. Full variable domain (missing parts from reference TRBV29-1 and TRBJ1-2): SAVISQKPSRDICQRGTSLTIQCQVDSQVTMMFWYRQQPGQSLTLIATANQGSEATYESGFVIDKFPISRPNLTFSTLTVSNMSPEDSSIYLCSTTGDGYTFGSGTRLTVV.

This rearrangement joins TRBV14 to TRBJ2-7; D may be TRBD1 or TRBD2 (5 bases each). Trimming cost V 5 bases and J 3 bases, with 11 bases left between them. CDR1 SGHDN and CDR2 FVKESK come from the germline V gene. The CDR3 consists of 13 residues. In DNA, the CDR3 is TGTGCCAGCAGCAGGGACGGTTACTACGAGCAGTACTTC. This sequence encodes CASSRDGYYEQYF.

V usage is TRBV7-2 and J usage is TRBJ1-1; no reliable D call. The V gene lost 9 bases and the J gene lost 13 bases, with 18 bases spanning the gap. The CDR3 spans 11 residues. CDR1 and CDR2 (germline): SGHTA, FQGNSA. In nucleotides, the CDR3 is TGTGCCAGTAGCCCCGGTAAGGTGATTTTCTTT. Its protein is CASSPGKVIFF.

This chain connects TRBV18 to TRBJ2-7, with D possibly matching TRBD1 (6 bases). Trimming left V 4 bases short and J 7 bases short, with 23 bases between. CDR3 length: 16 residues. Germline V gene lookup returns CDR1 KGHSH and CDR2 LQKENI. CDR3 region: CASSLGVTGRAGEQYF. The CDR3 coding sequence is TGTGCCAGCTCACTAGGGGTCACAGGGCGAGCAGGAGAGCAGTACTTC.

This chain connects TRBV27 to TRBJ1-6; 7 bases fit TRBD1. The germline V gene has CDR1 MNHEY and CDR2 SMNVEV (reference sequence). This CDR3 is built from 16 residues. With V trimmed by 1 base and J by 6 bases, 6 bases remained unmatched. DNA for the CDR3: TGTGCCAGCAGTTTATTCTTGGACAGGATTAATTCACCCCTCCACTTT. It translates to CASSLFLDRINSPLHF.

This clonotype was found a few times. This chain uses TRBV6-5 with TRBJ2-3; the D gene is possibly TRBD2 (5 bases). Germline values: CDR1 MNHEY, CDR2 SVGAGI. The CDR3 spans 15 residues. Trimming took off 4 bases at V and 5 bases at J, with 16 bases between the two ends. The CDR3 DNA sequence: TGTGCCAGCAGTTCTCGGGGAATCGTCGGAGATACGCAGTATTTT. Translated, it gives CASSSRGIVGDTQYF.

This clonotype was seen a handful of times. This rearrangement joins TRBV19 to TRBJ1-1; TRBD1 matches at 9 bases. This CDR3 is 15 amino acids long. The J segment lost 4 bases and the V segment lost 5 bases, leaving 8 bases of the junction unmatched. Germline V CDR1 and CDR2: LNHDA, SQIVND (reference sequence). CDR3 in amino acids: CASSARTGVPTEAFF. The CDR3 DNA sequence: TGTGCCAGTAGTGCTAGGACAGGGGTCCCCACTGAAGCTTTCTTT.

As concerns this clonotype: A clone one base away is much larger, so this may be a read error. The chain has TRBV10-3 and TRBJ2-1, with D perhaps matching TRBD1 or TRBD2 (5 bases each). Germline V gives CDR1 ENHRY, CDR2 SYGVKD. CDR3 size: 14 residues. The CDR3 DNA sequence: TGTGACATCAGTGAGGGAGAGGGGTACAATGAGCAGTTCTTC. It specifies CDISEGEGYNEQFF.

The gene calls are TRBV6-5 and TRBJ2-1, with D hard to call. The V end was cut by 4 bases, the J end by 6 bases, with 16 bases between. Germline V gene data show CDR1 as MNHEY and CDR2 as SVGAGI. There are 15 residues in the CDR3. The CDR3 sequence: CASSSQRTLGNEQFF. The CDR3 nucleotides are TGTGCCAGCAGTTCTCAAAGAACGTTAGGCAATGAGCAGTTCTTC.

This clonotype appeared once. The gene calls are TRBV29-1 and TRBJ2-1, with D hard to call. Trimming removed 4 bases from V and 10 bases from J, with 8 bases in between. Germline V gene sequence: CDR1 SQVTM, CDR2 ANQGSEA. The CDR3 extends over 10 amino acids. The CDR3 reads CSVVGREQFF. The DNA of the CDR3 is TGCAGCGTTGTAGGACGAGAGCAGTTCTTC.